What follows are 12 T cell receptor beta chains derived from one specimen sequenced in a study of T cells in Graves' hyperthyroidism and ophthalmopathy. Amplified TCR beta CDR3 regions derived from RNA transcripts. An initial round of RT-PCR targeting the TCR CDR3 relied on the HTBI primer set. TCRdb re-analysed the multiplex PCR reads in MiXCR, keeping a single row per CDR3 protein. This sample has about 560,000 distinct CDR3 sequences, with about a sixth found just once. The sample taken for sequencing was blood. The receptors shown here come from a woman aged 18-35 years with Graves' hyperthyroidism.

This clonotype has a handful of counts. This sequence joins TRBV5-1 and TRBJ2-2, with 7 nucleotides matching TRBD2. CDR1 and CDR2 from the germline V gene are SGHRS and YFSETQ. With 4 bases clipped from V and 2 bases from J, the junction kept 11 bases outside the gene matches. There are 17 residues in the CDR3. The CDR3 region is CASSVGWGLPNTGELFF. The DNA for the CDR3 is TGCGCCAGCAGCGTAGGATGGGGACTACCCAACACCGGGGAGCTGTTTTTT.

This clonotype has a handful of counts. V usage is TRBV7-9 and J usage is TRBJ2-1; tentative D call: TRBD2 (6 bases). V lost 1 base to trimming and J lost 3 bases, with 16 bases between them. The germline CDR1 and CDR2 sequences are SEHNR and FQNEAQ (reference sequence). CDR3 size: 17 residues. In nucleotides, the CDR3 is TGTGCCAGCAGCTTAGAATTGGCGGGATATGGCTACAATGAGCAGTTCTTC. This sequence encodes CASSLELAGYGYNEQFF.

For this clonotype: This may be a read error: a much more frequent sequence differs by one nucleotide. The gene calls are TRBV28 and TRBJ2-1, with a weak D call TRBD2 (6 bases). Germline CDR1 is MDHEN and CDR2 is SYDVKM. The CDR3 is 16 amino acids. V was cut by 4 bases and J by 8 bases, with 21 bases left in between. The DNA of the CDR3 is TGTGCCAGCAGTTCATCCCGACGGGGGTTAACCGATGAGCAGTTCTTC. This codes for CASSSSRRGLTDEQFF.

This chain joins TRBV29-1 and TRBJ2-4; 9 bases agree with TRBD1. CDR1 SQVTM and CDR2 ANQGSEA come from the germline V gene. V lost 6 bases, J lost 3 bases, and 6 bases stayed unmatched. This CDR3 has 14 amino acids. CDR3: CSVGQGYRKNIQYF. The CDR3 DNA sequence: TGCAGCGTCGGACAGGGGTACCGCAAAAACATTCAGTACTTC.

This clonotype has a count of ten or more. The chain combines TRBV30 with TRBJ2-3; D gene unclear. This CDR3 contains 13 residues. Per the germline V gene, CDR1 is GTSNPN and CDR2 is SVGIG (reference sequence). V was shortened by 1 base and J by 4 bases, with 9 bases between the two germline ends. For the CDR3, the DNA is TGTGCCTGGAGTGCCCTCGTCGCAGATACGCAGTATTTT. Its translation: CAWSALVADTQYF. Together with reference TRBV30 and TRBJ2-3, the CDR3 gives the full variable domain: SQTIHQWPATLVQPVGSPLSLECTVEGTSNPNLYWYRQAAGRGLQLLFYSVGIGQISSEVPQNLSASRPQDRQFILSSKKLLLSDSGFYLCAWSALVADTQYFGPGTRLTVL.

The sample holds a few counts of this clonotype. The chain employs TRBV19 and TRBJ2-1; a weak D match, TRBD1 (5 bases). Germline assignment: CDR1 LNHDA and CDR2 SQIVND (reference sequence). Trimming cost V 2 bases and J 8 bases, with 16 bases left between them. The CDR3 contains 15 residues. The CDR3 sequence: CASSIMWQGGHEQFF. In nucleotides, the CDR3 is TGTGCCAGTAGTATAATGTGGCAGGGTGGGCATGAGCAGTTCTTC.

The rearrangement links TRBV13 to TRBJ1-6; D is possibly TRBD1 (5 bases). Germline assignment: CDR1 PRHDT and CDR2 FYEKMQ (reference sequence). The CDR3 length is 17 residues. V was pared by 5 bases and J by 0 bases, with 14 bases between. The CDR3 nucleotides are TGTGCCAGCAGCCTGCGGGGGAAAAGCTCCTATAATTCACCCCTCCACTTT. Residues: CASSLRGKSSYNSPLHF.

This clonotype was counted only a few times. For the CDR3, the DNA is TGTGCCAGCAGCCCCTCGCAGCGGTCGGCCTACGAGCAGTACTTC. Its translation: CASSPSQRSAYEQYF. The chain is built from TRBV7-2 and TRBJ2-7; D might be TRBD2 (5 bases). CDR3 length: 15 residues. Germline CDR1 reads SGHTA; CDR2 reads FQGNSA. Trimming removed 5 bases at V and 2 bases at J, with 16 bases between. The full variable domain, in which reference TRBV7-2 and TRBJ2-7 provide the parts outside the CDR3, is GAGVSQSPSNKVTEKGKDVELRCDPISGHTALYWYRQSLGQGLEFLIYFQGNSAPDKSGLPSDRFSAERTGGSVSTLTIQRTQQEDSAVYLCASSPSQRSAYEQYFGPGTRLTVT.

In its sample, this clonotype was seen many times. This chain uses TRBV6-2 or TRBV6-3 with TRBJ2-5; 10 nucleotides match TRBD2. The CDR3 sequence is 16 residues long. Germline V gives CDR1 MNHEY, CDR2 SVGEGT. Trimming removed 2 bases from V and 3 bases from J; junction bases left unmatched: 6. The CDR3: CASSYVQRGGKETQYF. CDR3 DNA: TGTGCCAGCAGTTACGTCCAGCGGGGGGGCAAAGAGACCCAGTACTTC.

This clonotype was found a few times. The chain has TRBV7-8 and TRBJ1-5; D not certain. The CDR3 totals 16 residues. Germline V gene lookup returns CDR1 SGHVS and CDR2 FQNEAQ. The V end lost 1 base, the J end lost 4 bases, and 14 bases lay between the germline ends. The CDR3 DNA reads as TGTGCCAGCAGCTTAGTTGGGGTGGTGGGGAATCAGCCCCAGCATTTT. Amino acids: CASSLVGVVGNQPQHF.

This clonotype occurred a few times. The CDR3 nucleotides are TGTGCCAGTAGTACTCTAGCGGGAGGGCCGAACGAGCAGTACTTC. As protein: CASSTLAGGPNEQYF. V is TRBV19 and J is TRBJ2-7, with 12 nucleotides matching TRBD2. The V segment lost 4 bases and the J segment 5 bases; nucleotides outside the gene matches: 6. The CDR3 covers 15 residues. Germline assignment: CDR1 LNHDA and CDR2 SQIVND (reference sequence).

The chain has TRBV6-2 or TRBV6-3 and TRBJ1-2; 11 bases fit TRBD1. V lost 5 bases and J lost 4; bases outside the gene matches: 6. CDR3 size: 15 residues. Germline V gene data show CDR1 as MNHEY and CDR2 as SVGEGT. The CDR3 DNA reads TGTGCCAGCAGTCGACGGACAGGGGGCAGCTATGGCTACACCTTC. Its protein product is CASSRRTGGSYGYTF.